The clone carrying this TCR beta chain has only a few counts. No antigen is known for it. This record belongs to a study of T-cell memory formation after mild COVID-19. As for the study in general: Largely donor-specific sequence clusters came from two donors. Whole-study results and caveats: Balance between CD4 and CD8 was seen in clones contracting day 15 to 85, and a CD4+ lean was seen in later expanders. Memory sampled before infection contained some responding clones, suggesting cross-reactive memory joined.

MiXCR, run by TCRdb on the 5' RACE reads, gives a single entry per CDR3 protein. The top ten clones hold approximately 13% of a sample with more than 400,000 distinct CDR3 sequences, around a sixth of them seen once. The ends were cut back, 4 bases at V and 2 bases at J, with 16 bases in the middle. This CDR3 is 16 amino acids long. Germline assignment: CDR1 KGHSH and CDR2 LQKENI. This chain uses TRBV18 with TRBJ2-3; weak D call: TRBD2 (6 bases). The clonotype comes from an adult woman who had mild COVID-19 (a few samples of this study predate the infection). Cell type and time point are not known. Sequencing input: PBMCs or a T cell subset sorted from them (not recorded which). The CDR3 loop reads CASSLMGLRNTDTQYF. CDR3 coding DNA: TGTGCCAGCTCACTAATGGGACTGAGAAACACAGATACGCAGTATTTT.